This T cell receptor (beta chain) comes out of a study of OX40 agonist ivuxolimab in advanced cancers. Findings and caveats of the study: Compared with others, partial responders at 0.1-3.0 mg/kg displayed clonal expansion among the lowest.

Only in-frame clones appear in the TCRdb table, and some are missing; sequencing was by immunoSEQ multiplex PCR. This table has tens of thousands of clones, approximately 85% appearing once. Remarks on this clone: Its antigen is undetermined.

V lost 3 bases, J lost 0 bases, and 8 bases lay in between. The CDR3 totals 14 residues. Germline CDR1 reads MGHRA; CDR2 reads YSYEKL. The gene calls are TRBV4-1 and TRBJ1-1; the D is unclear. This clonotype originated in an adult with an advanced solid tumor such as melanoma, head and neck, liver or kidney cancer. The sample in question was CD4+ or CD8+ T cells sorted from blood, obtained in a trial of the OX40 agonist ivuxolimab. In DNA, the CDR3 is TGCGCCAGCAGCCAGCCTCTTGTGAACACTGAAGCTTTCTTT. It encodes CASSQPLVNTEAFF.